The text below deals with one T cell receptor (beta chain). In the original processing: Reference gene primer amplification gave estimated nucleated cell counts. Clones were read by immunoSEQ multiplex PCR, and TCRdb kept only the in-frame ones, dropping some. The V and J calls and the clone size are those of that table, but D and trimming were determined from the DNA. Of tens of thousands of clones listed, less than 85% are singletons. This sample is drawn from a study of blood T cell repertoires in COVID-19. Across the study: Acute-phase and convalescent COVID-19 samples originated in the United States, Italy and Spain. Sources were T cells, B-cell-depleted T cells, or PBMCs; the material itself was cDNA or gDNA.

Germline V gives CDR1 SQVTM, CDR2 ANQGSEA. The CDR3 extends over 14 amino acids. Trimming removed 8 bases from V and 4 bases from J; junction bases left unmatched: 10. The TCR sequence derives from a human donor in a cohort sampled during active COVID-19. This chain connects TRBV29-1 to TRBJ2-2; 7 nucleotides line up with TRBD2. The specimen was peripheral blood. The CDR3, as DNA: TGCAGCTCGGGTGGGGCTAGCGGCACCGGGGAGCTGTTTTTT. Protein product: CSSGGASGTGELFF.